The next 31 T cell receptor beta chains were all read from a single sample in a study of vaccination and CD4 T cells after COVID-19. Cultured CD4+ T-cell DNA underwent Oncomine TCR Beta short-read sequencing. One entry per CDR3 protein, called by TCRdb with MiXCR from the PCR reads. The sample shows 15,000 to 20,000 distinct CDR3 sequences, under 45% of them seen only once. Treatment noted: roughly ten-day PBMC culture with coronavirus spike peptide pools or control peptides (ViraFEST assay). These receptors have no known antigen. The sequences come from CD4+ T cells from blood, cultured in vitro, collected after SARS-CoV-2 vaccination. Every receptor here comes from a human donor who had recovered from COVID-19.

This chain joins TRBV2 and TRBJ2-5, with D uncertain. Between the trimmed V and J ends, which lost 2 bases and 5 bases, there was a span of 6 bases. This CDR3 comprises 12 residues. Germline V gene sequence: CDR1 SNHLY, CDR2 FYNNEI. The CDR3 DNA reads as TGTGCCAGCAGTGAATACAAGGAGACCCAGTACTTC. Its translation: CASSEYKETQYF. Full variable domain (outside the CDR3, taken from reference TRBV2 and TRBJ2-5): EPEVTQTPSHQVTQMGQEVILRCVPISNHLYFYWYRQILGQKVEFLVSFYNNEISEKSEIFDDQFSVERPDGSNFTLKIRSTKLEDSAMYFCASSEYKETQYFGPGTRLLVL.

V usage is TRBV5-1 and J usage is TRBJ1-2; 12 nucleotides align to TRBD1. This CDR3 is built from 14 residues. CDR1 is SGHRS, CDR2 YFSETQ, per germline. Germline trimming cut 4 bases from V and 8 bases from J; bases unmatched to any gene: 6. The CDR3 loop is CASSLGQGAWGYTF. The DNA for the CDR3 is TGCGCCAGCAGCCTGGGACAGGGGGCCTGGGGCTACACCTTC.

V usage is TRBV10-3 and J usage is TRBJ1-2; 7 bases match TRBD1. J gave up 6 bases and V 8 bases, and 12 bases lay outside the gene matches. Germline CDR1 reads ENHRY; CDR2 reads SYGVKD. The CDR3 is 14 amino acids. The CDR3 DNA follows: TGTGCCATCTCGCCGGGACAGAGGGGGGATGGCTACACCTTC. Its protein is CAISPGQRGDGYTF.

DNA for the CDR3: TGCAGTGCCAGGGACCCAATATCTAATTCACCCCTCCACTTT. Protein product: CSARDPISNSPLHF. The chain joins TRBV20-1 to TRBJ1-6; TRBD1 is a possible D gene (5 bases). In germline, CDR1 is DFQATT, CDR2 SNEGSKA (reference sequence). V was cut by 6 bases and J by 6 bases, with 15 bases left in between. The CDR3 runs 14 residues.

This chain connects TRBV27 to TRBJ1-5, with 7 positions matching TRBD1. Germline CDR1 and CDR2: MNHEY and SMNVEV (reference sequence). The CDR3 runs 14 residues. V was pared by 5 bases and J by 3 bases, with 4 bases of the junction left unmatched. Written as DNA, the CDR3 is TGTGCCAGCAGTCTGACAGGGTCCAATCAGCCCCAGCATTTT. This translates into CASSLTGSNQPQHF.

The J gene is TRBJ2-1, the V gene TRBV2; the match to TRBD2 covers 9 bases. This CDR3 has 18 residues. Germline V gives CDR1 SNHLY, CDR2 FYNNEI. Unmatched junction bases numbered 21, after V lost 7 bases and J lost 8 bases. CDR3 sequence (DNA): TGTGCCAGCACTCCAAACCCAGGGAGGAGCGGGAGGTGGGATGAGCAGTTCTTC. Amino acid sequence: CASTPNPGRSGRWDEQFF.

This clonotype was detected once. The rearrangement links TRBV12-3 or TRBV12-4 to TRBJ2-3; D unresolved. The CDR3 sequence is 15 residues long. The V and J ends lost 3 bases and 0 bases respectively, with 10 bases between them. Here the CDR3 reads CASSLRPVSTDTQYF. CDR3 nucleotides: TGTGCCAGCAGTTTGCGGCCCGTTAGCACAGATACGCAGTATTTT.

The CDR3 DNA sequence: TGCAGTGCTAGAGAAACGGCAGATTACAATGAGCAGTTCTTC. Encoded protein: CSARETADYNEQFF. The V and J genes are TRBV20-1 and TRBJ2-1; D gene uncertain. This CDR3 is built from 14 residues. From germline, CDR1 is DFQATT and CDR2 SNEGSKA (reference sequence). V dropped 0 bases and J dropped 4 bases, with 10 bases sitting between them.

This clonotype was counted only a few times. This chain links TRBV4-2 with TRBJ1-4, with D hard to call. Between the trimmed V and J ends, which lost 4 bases and 0 bases, there was a span of 6 bases. Germline-derived CDR1 and CDR2 are LGHNA and YNFKEQ. The CDR3 sequence is 14 residues long. CDR3 sequence reads: CASSPKATNEKLFF. CDR3 DNA: TGTGCCAGCAGCCCGAAAGCAACTAATGAAAAACTGTTTTTT.

V gene TRBV15 combines with J gene TRBJ2-7; D gene uncertain. The V and J ends lost 1 base and 0 bases respectively, with 10 bases between them. Germline CDR1 is LNHNV and CDR2 is YYDKDF (reference sequence). This CDR3 contains 15 residues. This CDR3 reads CATSRAGSGSYEQYF. CDR3 nucleotide sequence: TGTGCCACCAGCAGAGCGGGCTCCGGCTCCTACGAGCAGTACTTC.

The chain links TRBV5-1 to TRBJ2-2, with 9 bases aligning to TRBD2. V lost 0 bases and J lost 4; bases outside the gene matches: 10. This CDR3 has 18 amino acids. Looked up from germline, CDR1 is SGHRS and CDR2 is YFSETQ. CDR3 coding DNA: TGCGCCAGCAGCTTGGATCGGCGGGAGGGCCCCGGCACCGGGGAGCTGTTTTTT. Protein product: CASSLDRREGPGTGELFF. The variable domain in full, completed from reference TRBV5-1 and TRBJ2-2, reads KAGVTQTPRYLIKTRGQQVTLSCSPISGHRSVSWYQQTPGQGLQFLFEYFSETQRNKGNFPGRFSGRQFSNSRSEMNVSTLELGDSALYLCASSLDRREGPGTGELFFGEGSRLTVL.

The chain combines TRBV7-9 with TRBJ2-5, with D possibly being TRBD1 or TRBD2 (5 bases each). The V and J ends lost 3 bases and 9 bases respectively, with 20 bases between them. This CDR3 region has 15 residues. From germline, CDR1 is SEHNR and CDR2 FQNEAQ (reference sequence). The DNA for the CDR3 is TGTGCCAGCAGCTTTCCGGGACCCGGAATATCGGCCCAGTACTTC. This translates into CASSFPGPGISAQYF.

The chain carries TRBV12-3 or TRBV12-4 and TRBJ2-3, with 7 bases identical to TRBD2. The CDR3 consists of 15 residues. The ends lost 3 bases at V and 1 base at J; junction bases unmatched: 4. CDR3 protein: CASSFRLAGTDTQYF. The CDR3 DNA is TGTGCCAGCAGTTTCCGTCTAGCGGGCACAGATACGCAGTATTTT.

This clonotype was seen a few times. The V gene is TRBV5-1, the J gene TRBJ2-5; 7 bases map to TRBD2. V was pared by 1 base and J by 1 base, with 1 base of the junction left unmatched. Per the germline V gene, CDR1 is SGHRS and CDR2 is YFSETQ. The CDR3 runs 14 residues. CDR3 sequence: CASSLTSAQETQYF. The DNA for the CDR3 is TGCGCCAGCAGCTTGACTAGCGCCCAAGAGACCCAGTACTTC. The whole variable domain, remainder taken from reference TRBV5-1 and TRBJ2-5, is KAGVTQTPRYLIKTRGQQVTLSCSPISGHRSVSWYQQTPGQGLQFLFEYFSETQRNKGNFPGRFSGRQFSNSRSEMNVSTLELGDSALYLCASSLTSAQETQYFGPGTRLLVL.

This clonotype has only one observation. The chain carries TRBV24-1 and TRBJ2-1; 11 nucleotides match TRBD2. The germline gives CDR1 KGHDR, CDR2 SFDVKD. J lost 4 bases, V lost 7 bases, and 5 bases had no gene match. This CDR3 is built from 15 residues. As DNA, the CDR3 is TGTGCCACCAGCCCTAGACTAGCGGGGTACAATGAGCAGTTCTTC. It is translated as CATSPRLAGYNEQFF.

This chain links TRBV6-1 with TRBJ1-3, with 8 bases that match TRBD1. V lost 10 bases and J lost 0; bases outside the gene matches: 8. The length of the CDR3 is 15 residues. Germline assignment: CDR1 MNHNS and CDR2 SASEGT. Here the CDR3 reads CAKKQGAHSGNTIYF. For the CDR3, the DNA is TGTGCCAAGAAGCAGGGGGCGCACTCTGGAAACACCATATATTTT.

J is TRBJ2-7 and V is TRBV6-5; possibly TRBD1 for D (5 bases). The germline V and J ends were trimmed by 2 bases and 0 bases, with 11 bases remaining between them. CDR1 is MNHEY and CDR2 is SVGAGI in the germline V gene. The length of the CDR3 is 15 residues. CDR3 bases: TGTGCCAGCAGTTACGGGGCGGACGGCTCCTACGAGCAGTACTTC. As protein: CASSYGADGSYEQYF.

Here the CDR3 DNA reads TGTGCCAGCAGTTACTCGGGTTTCGCGGCGGAACAAGAGACCCAGTACTTC. Amino acids: CASSYSGFAAEQETQYF. The chain employs TRBV6-5 and TRBJ2-5, with D unresolved. Per germline, CDR1 MNHEY and CDR2 SVGAGI. The V end was cut by 0 bases, the J end by 2 bases, with 16 bases between. The CDR3 extends over 17 amino acids.

This chain connects TRBV20-1 to TRBJ1-5; D gene ambiguous. Trimming took 4 bases from V and 1 from J, leaving 11 bases between them. The length of the CDR3 is 14 residues. Germline V gene data show CDR1 as DFQATT and CDR2 as SNEGSKA (reference sequence). CDR3 in amino acids: CSATAETSNQPQHF. For the CDR3, the DNA is TGCAGTGCTACGGCAGAAACAAGCAATCAGCCCCAGCATTTT.

The rearrangement uses TRBV9 and TRBJ2-5; no definite D call. The V end was cut by 2 bases, the J end by 4 bases, with 9 bases between. Germline V gene data show CDR1 as SGDLS and CDR2 as YYNGEE. CDR3 size: 13 residues. The CDR3 sequence: CASSVAPRETQYF. DNA of the CDR3: TGTGCCAGCAGCGTCGCCCCCCGAGAGACCCAGTACTTC.

The genes are TRBV20-1 and TRBJ2-5; no firm D call. V lost 1 base, J lost 4 bases, and 22 bases lay in between. There are 17 residues in the CDR3. Germline CDR1 and CDR2: DFQATT and SNEGSKA (reference sequence). CDR3 protein: CSARGVSGSTNPETQYF. The CDR3 region has the DNA TGCAGTGCTAGAGGGGTCTCCGGGTCCACAAACCCAGAGACCCAGTACTTC.

J is TRBJ2-4 and V is TRBV7-3, with D possibly being TRBD1 (5 bases). V shed 1 base and J shed 8 bases, with 15 bases lying between them. The length of the CDR3 is 15 residues. Germline-derived CDR1 and CDR2 are SGHTA and FQGTGA. CDR3: CASSLSSGRDDIQYF. DNA for the CDR3: TGTGCCAGCAGCTTAAGTTCAGGCAGGGATGACATTCAGTACTTC.

The chain uses TRBV4-2 and TRBJ1-4; D perhaps matches TRBD1 (5 bases). V lost 0 bases, J lost 8 bases, and 19 bases lay in between. This CDR3 is 17 amino acids long. CDR1 LGHNA and CDR2 YNFKEQ come from the germline V gene. The chain's CDR3 is CASSQEVGQGGEEKLFF. Written as DNA, the CDR3 is TGTGCCAGCAGCCAAGAGGTGGGGCAGGGCGGTGAGGAAAAACTGTTTTTT.

This clonotype was seen a few times. This chain connects TRBV20-1 to TRBJ2-3, with 7 bases lining up with TRBD2. Germline values: CDR1 DFQATT, CDR2 SNEGSKA (reference sequence). The CDR3 is made up of 17 amino acids. Germline trimming cut 1 base from V and 5 bases from J; bases unmatched to any gene: 15. CDR3 coding DNA: TGCAGTGCTAGAGGGGGGACTAAAGGTCAGAGTTTAGATACGCAGTATTTT. Its protein product is CSARGGTKGQSLDTQYF.

The chain joins TRBV21-1 to TRBJ2-1; no check of the table's D call, TRBD2, against the DNA was made. TRBV21-1 is flagged as a pseudogene. The CDR3 sequence is 15 residues long. DNA for the CDR3: TGTGCCAGCCGACCCCCGAGGGACCTGGGCAATGAGCAGTTCTTC. It encodes CASRPPRDLGNEQFF.

The rearrangement joins TRBV20-1 to TRBJ2-7; 9 positions agree with TRBD2. J gave up 0 bases and V 3 bases, and 9 bases lay outside the gene matches. Germline V gene data show CDR1 as DFQATT and CDR2 as SNEGSKA (reference sequence). The CDR3 is 16 amino acids. CDR3 region: CSARLPGLAGSYEQYF. DNA of the CDR3: TGCAGTGCTAGGCTGCCGGGACTAGCAGGCTCCTACGAGCAGTACTTC.

This clonotype was found a few times. The chain uses TRBV19 and TRBJ2-7; the D gene is possibly TRBD2 (5 bases). The germline V and J ends were trimmed by 2 bases and 1 base, with 9 bases remaining between them. Per germline, CDR1 LNHDA and CDR2 SQIVND (reference sequence). This CDR3 is built from 14 residues. DNA of the CDR3: TGTGCCAGTAGTATAAAGACGGGATCCTACGAGCAGTACTTC. Translated, it gives CASSIKTGSYEQYF.

This clonotype was observed a handful of times. The chain carries TRBV7-8 and TRBJ2-5, with D perhaps given as TRBD1 or TRBD2 (6 bases each). In germline, CDR1 is SGHVS, CDR2 FQNEAQ. The V end lost 4 bases, the J end lost 0 bases, and 18 bases lay between the germline ends. The CDR3 spans 17 residues. The chain's CDR3 is CASSSPGGDKNQETQYF. The DNA for the CDR3 is TGTGCCAGCAGCTCCCCAGGCGGGGACAAAAACCAAGAGACCCAGTACTTC.

V usage is TRBV7-9 and J usage is TRBJ2-3; D unclear. Trimming pared 3 bases from V and 5 bases from J, leaving 12 bases between. Germline-derived CDR1 and CDR2 are SEHNR and FQNEAQ (reference sequence). The CDR3 length is 14 residues. CDR3 protein: CASSLEQWGDTQYF. Written as DNA, the CDR3 is TGTGCCAGCAGCTTGGAACAGTGGGGAGATACGCAGTATTTT.

This clonotype was picked up a small number of times. The chain combines TRBV27 with TRBJ2-5; tentative D call: TRBD1 (6 bases). The CDR3 has 15 amino acids. Germline CDR1 reads MNHEY; CDR2 reads SMNVEV (reference sequence). The ends were cut back, 10 bases at V and 4 bases at J, with 22 bases in the middle. The CDR3 bases are TGTGCCACATTTGGGTGGGGGCACGGGCGAGAGACCCAGTACTTC. Translating gives CATFGWGHGRETQYF.

J is TRBJ1-2 and V is TRBV28; tentatively, D is TRBD1 (6 bases). V was cut by 2 bases and J by 5 bases, with 6 bases left in between. Germline CDR1 and CDR2: MDHEN and SYDVKM. This CDR3 comprises 12 residues. The CDR3 sequence: CASSLQGYGYTF. In nucleotides, the CDR3 is TGTGCCAGCAGTTTACAGGGGTATGGCTACACCTTC.